The 22 T cell receptor beta chains below were found in one sample sequenced in a study of a mutant IDH1 vaccine in newly diagnosed glioma. Time point meaning: week 35, safety follow-up. What each vaccine dose contained was 300 ug of mutant IDH1 20-mer peptide, accompanied by topical imiquimod. Some clones are missing from TCRdb's copy, which holds only in-frame ones; the method was immunoSEQ multiplex PCR. The table lists over 35,000 clones, approximately 80% of them singletons, with 5.1% in the top ten. The antigens of these receptors remain unknown. The material was PBMCs, obtained from a glioma patient whose treatment included an IDH1 peptide vaccine. Source of these receptors: a woman aged 45-60 years with glioma.

The genes are TRBV7-9 and TRBJ1-2, with D possibly TRBD1 on 6 matching bases. Germline V CDR1 and CDR2: SEHNR, FQNEAQ (reference sequence). V gave up 4 bases and J gave up 2 bases, with 23 bases separating them. This CDR3 contains 18 residues. The DNA for the CDR3 is TGTGCCAGCAGCTACTGGGGTAAACAGGGCCTACCAAACTATGGCTACACCTTC. This codes for CASSYWGKQGLPNYGYTF.

This rearrangement joins TRBV4-1 to TRBJ1-2; 8 nucleotides agree with TRBD1. Looked up from germline, CDR1 is MGHRA and CDR2 is YSYEKL. V shed 2 bases and J 7 bases; nucleotides not matched to a gene: 9. The CDR3 spans 15 residues. CDR3 sequence (DNA): TGCGCCAGCAGCCAAACGACAGGGGACTACGGTGGCTACACCTTC. This encodes CASSQTTGDYGGYTF.

This clone was seen only once. The rearrangement links TRBV2 to TRBJ2-7, with 10 nucleotides matching TRBD1. Looked up from germline, CDR1 is SNHLY and CDR2 is FYNNEI. This CDR3 comprises 15 residues. After removal of 1 base from V and 1 base from J, the junction contained 1 base not matched to a gene. The chain's CDR3 is CASSEVGQGSYEQYF. CDR3 nucleotides: TGTGCCAGCAGTGAAGTGGGACAGGGGTCCTACGAGCAGTACTTC. Full variable domain (remainder filled in from reference TRBV2 and TRBJ2-7): EPEVTQTPSHQVTQMGQEVILRCVPISNHLYFYWYRQILGQKVEFLVSFYNNEISEKSEIFDDQFSVERPDGSNFTLKIRSTKLEDSAMYFCASSEVGQGSYEQYFGPGTRLTVT.

The chain combines TRBV29-1 with TRBJ1-2; a weak D match, TRBD1 (6 bases). The V and J ends lost 1 base and 8 bases respectively, with 23 bases between them. This CDR3 is built from 16 residues. Per the germline V gene, CDR1 is SQVTM and CDR2 is ANQGSEA. The CDR3 spells CSVEGGPANNQGGYTF. Here the CDR3 DNA reads TGCAGCGTTGAAGGAGGCCCCGCGAACAATCAGGGGGGCTACACCTTC.

The chain is built from TRBV9 and TRBJ1-1; D uncertain. The germline V and J ends were trimmed by 7 bases and 1 base, with 14 bases remaining between them. This CDR3 has 14 residues. Germline V gene lookup returns CDR1 SGDLS and CDR2 YYNGEE. In DNA form, the CDR3 reads TGTGCCAGCGGTCCGGGGATGGGGAACACTGAAGCTTTCTTT. It translates to CASGPGMGNTEAFF.

The chain links TRBV6-5 to TRBJ2-3; D is ambiguous. With 2 bases removed from V and 1 base from J, the gap between germline ends came to 13 bases. This CDR3 spans 16 amino acids. From germline, CDR1 is MNHEY and CDR2 SVGAGI. The CDR3 sequence: CASSYLLPFGTDTQYF. The CDR3 DNA follows: TGTGCCAGCAGTTACCTTCTCCCCTTCGGCACAGATACGCAGTATTTT.

DNA of the CDR3: TGCGCCAGCAGCCGGGGGGCAGATACGCAGTATTTT. Translating gives CASSRGADTQYF. This chain uses TRBV5-1 with TRBJ2-3; 7 bases fit TRBD2. V gave up 4 bases and J gave up 4 bases; unmatched junction bases: 0. Germline CDR1 reads SGHRS; CDR2 reads YFSETQ. The CDR3 is 12 amino acids.

This sequence joins TRBV7-2 and TRBJ1-1; D is unresolved. Germline lookup yields CDR1 SGHTA and CDR2 FQGNSA. Trimming took off 5 bases at V and 0 bases at J, with 10 bases between the two ends. This CDR3 has 14 residues. The CDR3, as DNA: TGTGCCAGCAGCCGTACCCGACTGAACACTGAAGCTTTCTTT. Its protein is CASSRTRLNTEAFF. The full variable domain, rest sourced from reference TRBV7-2 and TRBJ1-1, is GAGVSQSPSNKVTEKGKDVELRCDPISGHTALYWYRQSLGQGLEFLIYFQGNSAPDKSGLPSDRFSAERTGGSVSTLTIQRTQQEDSAVYLCASSRTRLNTEAFFGQGTRLTVV.

J is TRBJ1-1 and V is TRBV5-1; no reliable D call. Germline CDR1 reads SGHRS; CDR2 reads YFSETQ. Trimming removed 2 bases at V and 3 bases at J, with 11 bases between. The CDR3 has 14 residues. CDR3 sequence (DNA): TGCGCCAGCAGCTTCGACGGAAGGGACACTGAAGCTTTCTTT. This gives the protein CASSFDGRDTEAFF.

The chain carries TRBV19 and TRBJ1-5; TRBD1 matches 7 bases. Germline-derived CDR1 and CDR2 are LNHDA and SQIVND (reference sequence). This CDR3 has 14 residues. The V segment lost 3 bases and the J segment 5 bases; nucleotides outside the gene matches: 4. CDR3 residues: CASSIQGVDQPQHF. CDR3 sequence (DNA): TGTGCCAGTAGTATCCAGGGGGTTGATCAGCCCCAGCATTTT.

CDR3: CAWNPGGGTEAFF. Here the CDR3 DNA reads TGTGCCTGGAACCCCGGGGGTGGCACTGAAGCTTTCTTT. The rearrangement links TRBV30 to TRBJ1-1; tentative D call: TRBD1 (5 bases). The germline V gene has CDR1 GTSNPN and CDR2 SVGIG (reference sequence). The CDR3 runs to 13 residues. V was clipped by 4 bases and J by 4 bases, with 13 bases between them. The full variable domain, rest sourced from reference TRBV30 and TRBJ1-1, is SQTIHQWPATLVQPVGSPLSLECTVEGTSNPNLYWYRQAAGRGLQLLFYSVGIGQISSEVPQNLSASRPQDRQFILSSKKLLLSDSGFYLCAWNPGGGTEAFFGQGTRLTVV.

This clone occurred once. This chain uses TRBV28 with TRBJ1-1, with 11 bases lining up with TRBD1. The CDR3 is made up of 15 amino acids. V trimming: 8 bases; J trimming: 4 bases; junction bases outside the gene matches: 9. Germline values: CDR1 MDHEN, CDR2 SYDVKM. The CDR3 region has the DNA TGTGCCAGCTCCCATCCGGGACAGGGGGGCACTGAAGCTTTCTTT. It translates to CASSHPGQGGTEAFF.

This chain uses TRBV9 with TRBJ2-1; D is ambiguous. Germline V lookup: CDR1 SGDLS, CDR2 YYNGEE. The CDR3 has 11 amino acids. The V end lost 4 bases, the J end lost 9 bases, and 8 bases lay between the germline ends. CDR3 amino acids: CASSQKGEQFF. CDR3 coding DNA: TGTGCCAGCAGCCAGAAGGGTGAGCAGTTCTTC.

V and J are TRBV9 and TRBJ2-2; D unclear. V dropped 0 bases and J dropped 6 bases, with 6 bases sitting between them. Germline assignment: CDR1 SGDLS and CDR2 YYNGEE. The CDR3 loop spans 13 amino acids. CDR3 in amino acids: CASSVGSPGELFF. The DNA of the CDR3 is TGTGCCAGCAGCGTAGGTTCTCCCGGGGAGCTGTTTTTT. Full variable domain (rest looked up from reference TRBV9 and TRBJ2-2): DSGVTQTPKHLITATGQRVTLRCSPRSGDLSVYWYQQSLDQGLQFLIQYYNGEERAKGNILERFSAQQFPDLHSELNLSSLELGDSALYFCASSVGSPGELFFGEGSRLTVL.

There are a few counts of this clone. The V and J genes are TRBV29-1 and TRBJ1-1, with D perhaps matching TRBD1 (5 bases). From germline, CDR1 is SQVTM and CDR2 ANQGSEA. The CDR3 has 12 amino acids. The CDR3 DNA reads as TGCCTACTGGACACTATGAACACTGAAGCTTTCTTT. Its protein is CLLDTMNTEAFF.

The chain uses TRBV5-1 and TRBJ2-2, with D tentatively TRBD1 or TRBD2 (6 bases each). V lost 0 bases, J lost 7 bases, and 10 bases lay in between. This CDR3 is 14 amino acids long. Germline values: CDR1 SGHRS, CDR2 YFSETQ. The CDR3: CASSLEGGVGELFF. The DNA for the CDR3 is TGCGCCAGCAGCTTGGAGGGGGGTGTCGGGGAGCTGTTTTTT.

CDR3 coding DNA: TGTGCCAGCAGCTCAAGGACGGGTTCCTACGAGCAGTACTTC. The encoded protein is CASSSRTGSYEQYF. The genes are TRBV7-9 and TRBJ2-7; D remains unclear. Germline CDR1 and CDR2: SEHNR and FQNEAQ (reference sequence). V lost 4 bases to trimming and J lost 1 base, with 11 bases between them. The CDR3 is 14 residues long.

The genes are TRBV6-6 and TRBJ1-2, with D maybe TRBD1 (5 bases). V was trimmed by 8 bases and J by 8 bases, leaving 18 bases between them. The CDR3 runs 13 residues. Per the germline V gene, CDR1 is MNHNY and CDR2 is SVGAGI (reference sequence). The CDR3 region has the DNA TGTGCCAGCTTAGCCGGGACCAACGGCGGCTACACCTTC. The encoded protein is CASLAGTNGGYTF.

The V call is TRBV4-3, the J call TRBJ1-2, with D tentatively TRBD1 (6 bases). V lost 2 bases to trimming and J lost 0 bases, with 13 bases between them. Germline V gene data show CDR1 as LGHNA and CDR2 as YSLEER. The CDR3 is made up of 16 amino acids. The CDR3 reads CASSQHGTTANYGYTF. The CDR3 region has the DNA TGCGCCAGCAGCCAACATGGGACAACAGCTAACTATGGCTACACCTTC.

The chain recombines TRBV6-5 with TRBJ1-6, with TRBD1 matching 9 bases. Germline V gene lookup returns CDR1 MNHEY and CDR2 SVGAGI. V lost 5 bases, J lost 7 bases, and 3 bases stayed unmatched. The CDR3 extends over 14 amino acids. The CDR3 DNA reads TGTGCCAGCAGTCCGGGACAGGGCAATTCACCCCTCCACTTT. It specifies CASSPGQGNSPLHF.

The gene calls are TRBV10-3 and TRBJ1-1; a weak D match, TRBD1 (5 bases). From germline, CDR1 is ENHRY and CDR2 SYGVKD. Trimming cost V 6 bases and J 4 bases, with 12 bases left between them. The CDR3 is 13 residues long. The CDR3 spells CAISYTGGTEAFF. In nucleotides, the CDR3 is TGTGCCATCAGCTATACCGGGGGCACTGAAGCTTTCTTT.

The chain carries TRBV6-1 and TRBJ1-1; tentatively, D is TRBD1 (5 bases). This CDR3 is built from 15 residues. With 5 bases removed from V and 3 bases from J, the gap between germline ends came to 16 bases. The germline V gene has CDR1 MNHNS and CDR2 SASEGT. The CDR3 protein is CASSRRFEGYTEAFF. CDR3 DNA sequence: TGTGCCAGCAGTCGAAGGTTTGAGGGGTACACTGAAGCTTTCTTT.